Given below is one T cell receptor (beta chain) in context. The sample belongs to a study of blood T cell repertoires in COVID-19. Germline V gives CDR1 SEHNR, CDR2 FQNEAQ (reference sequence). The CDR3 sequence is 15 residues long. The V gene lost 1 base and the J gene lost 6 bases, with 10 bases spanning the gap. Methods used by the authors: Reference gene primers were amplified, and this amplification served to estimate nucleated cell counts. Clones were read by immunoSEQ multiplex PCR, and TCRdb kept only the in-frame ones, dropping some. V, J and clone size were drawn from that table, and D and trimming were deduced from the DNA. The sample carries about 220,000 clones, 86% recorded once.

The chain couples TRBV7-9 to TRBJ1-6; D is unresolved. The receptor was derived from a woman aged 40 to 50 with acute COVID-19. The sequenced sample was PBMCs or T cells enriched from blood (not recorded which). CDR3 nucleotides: TGTGCCAGCAGCTTAGGGAACAGCCGTAATTCACCCCTCCACTTT. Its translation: CASSLGNSRNSPLHF.